The 14 T cell receptor beta chains presented below share a single source sample, sequenced in a study of response to subunit inactivated influenza vaccine. TCRdb recomputed calls from the RT-PCR reads with MiXCR, one row per CDR3 protein. This table has fewer than 700,000 distinct CDR3 sequences, around 13% appearing once. The sample was PBMCs from blood, taken more than 35 days after vaccination. The source is a man aged 50-59 years who received an inactivated influenza vaccine.

This clonotype was recorded at least ten times. The chain joins TRBV7-6 to TRBJ2-3; the match to TRBD2 covers 11 bases. The CDR3 has 16 amino acids. V lost 1 base, J lost 0 bases, and 0 bases stayed unmatched. CDR1 and CDR2 (germline): SGHVS, FNYEAQ. As DNA, the CDR3 is TGTGCCAGCAGCTTAGGGACTAGCGGGAGCACAGATACGCAGTATTTT. The encoded protein is CASSLGTSGSTDTQYF.

This clonotype was counted a few times. Here the CDR3 DNA reads TGCGCCAGCAGCCAAGACTGGGGGACCGGTGAAGCTTTCTTT. Encoded protein: CASSQDWGTGEAFF. The rearrangement joins TRBV4-3 to TRBJ1-1, with a tentative D call TRBD1 (5 bases). Germline V gene sequence: CDR1 LGHNA, CDR2 YSLEER. The CDR3 runs 14 residues. V was pared by 0 bases and J by 7 bases, with 12 bases between.

The chain couples TRBV5-1 to TRBJ2-1; D is undetermined. CDR3 length: 13 amino acids. V lost 4 bases and J 6 bases, leaving 11 bases between the germline ends. CDR1 and CDR2 from the germline V gene are SGHRS and YFSETQ. CDR3 sequence reads: CASSPRIPNEQFF. In DNA, the CDR3 is TGCGCCAGCAGCCCCCGGATACCCAATGAGCAGTTCTTC.

This clonotype was observed a few times. The chain has TRBV20-1 and TRBJ2-4, with D possibly matching TRBD2 (5 bases). Germline loops: CDR1 DFQATT, CDR2 SNEGSKA (reference sequence). CDR3 length equals 15 residues. The V end was cut by 7 bases, the J end by 0 bases, with 16 bases between. CDR3 nucleotide sequence: TGCAGTGTCGGGGATACAGCATTAGCCAAAAACATTCAGTACTTC. This encodes CSVGDTALAKNIQYF.

V is TRBV21-1 and J is TRBJ1-5; whether TRBD1, the table's D call, matches the DNA was not checked. TRBV21-1 is described as a pseudogene. CDR3 length equals 20 residues. The CDR3 DNA is TGTGCCAGCAGCAAAGCGCAGGGACAGGGCGACGATTATAGCAATCAGCCCCAGCATTTT. Encoded protein: CASSKAQGQGDDYSNQPQHF.

The V and J genes are TRBV12-3 or TRBV12-4 and TRBJ1-5; D is undetermined. The V end lost 2 bases, the J end lost 5 bases, and 13 bases lay between the germline ends. The CDR3 has 15 amino acids. CDR3 nucleotides: TGTGCCAGCAGTTTAACAGAGGAAGTCCATCAGCCCCAGCATTTT. It encodes CASSLTEEVHQPQHF.

The chain is built from TRBV5-1 and TRBJ1-2; 8 positions agree with TRBD1. The V gene's germline CDR1 is SGHRS and CDR2 YFSETQ. CDR3 length: 15 amino acids. With 2 bases clipped from V and 2 bases from J, the junction kept 5 bases outside the gene matches. CDR3 bases: TGCGCCAGCAGCTTAAGACAGGGGCGCAACTATGGCTACACCTTC. Translating it yields CASSLRQGRNYGYTF.

The CDR3 bases are TGTGCCAGCAGGTCGGCGGGAGAGACCCAGTACTTC. Protein sequence: CASRSAGETQYF. The chain couples TRBV28 to TRBJ2-5, with D perhaps matching TRBD2 (5 bases). This CDR3 spans 12 amino acids. V gave up 6 bases and J gave up 4 bases, with 9 bases separating them. Germline V gene data show CDR1 as MDHEN and CDR2 as SYDVKM.

This chain uses TRBV20-1 with TRBJ2-7; TRBD2 agrees at 11 bases. With 5 bases clipped from V and 1 base from J, the junction kept 7 bases outside the gene matches. The length of the CDR3 is 15 residues. CDR1 and CDR2 from the germline V gene are DFQATT and SNEGSKA (reference sequence). CDR3 nucleotides: TGCAGTGCTTACACCGGGACTAGCGGATCCTACGAGCAGTACTTC. Protein: CSAYTGTSGSYEQYF.

This clonotype was counted many times. The chain is built from TRBV28 and TRBJ2-3, with 8 bases that match TRBD2. The CDR3 has 14 residues. V dropped 4 bases and J dropped 1; count of bases not matched to a gene: 1. Germline V gene lookup returns CDR1 MDHEN and CDR2 SYDVKM. CDR3 sequence: CASSSSGRTDTQYF. The CDR3 bases are TGTGCCAGCAGTTCTAGCGGGCGCACAGATACGCAGTATTTT. The full variable domain, in which reference TRBV28 and TRBJ2-3 provide the parts outside the CDR3, is DVKVTQSSRYLVKRTGEKVFLECVQDMDHENMFWYRQDPGLGLRLIYFSYDVKMKEKGDIPEGYSVSREKKERFSLILESASTNQTSMYLCASSSSGRTDTQYFGPGTRLTVL.

This clonotype turned up a few times. The DNA of the CDR3 is TGTGCCAGCAGCCCGAGGACTGTCACCGGGGAGCTGTTTTTT. This sequence encodes CASSPRTVTGELFF. V is TRBV11-2 and J is TRBJ2-2; D may be TRBD2 (5 bases). V was trimmed by 5 bases and J by 4 bases, leaving 11 bases between them. The CDR3 runs to 14 residues. CDR1 and CDR2 (germline): SGHAT, FQNNGV.

Notes on this clonotype: This may be a read error, as it is one base from a much larger clone. The V gene is TRBV4-3, the J gene TRBJ1-6; D not certain. The CDR3 runs to 15 residues. The germline V gene has CDR1 LGHNA and CDR2 YSLEER. The CDR3 nucleotides read TGCGCCAGCAGCCTCCAGAGCTCCTATAATTCACCCCTCCTCTTT. Its protein product is CASSLQSSYNSPLLF.

This clonotype was picked up a small number of times. This rearrangement joins TRBV20-1 to TRBJ2-1, with 11 bases that match TRBD2. The CDR3 totals 13 residues. V shed 6 bases, J shed 16 bases, and the junction held 14 bases outside the gene matches. CDR1 DFQATT and CDR2 SNEGSKA come from the germline V gene (reference sequence). In nucleotides, the CDR3 is TGCAGTGCAACCGGGACTAGCGGATACACCCCATTCTTC. It yields the protein CSATGTSGYTPFF.

The CDR3 protein is CASSNRGRNNEQFF. The CDR3 coding sequence is TGTGCCAGCAGCAACAGGGGAAGGAACAATGAGCAGTTCTTC. V usage is TRBV2 and J usage is TRBJ2-1, with 7 bases fitting TRBD1. The length of the CDR3 is 14 residues. CDR1 and CDR2 from the germline V gene are SNHLY and FYNNEI. The trim removed 6 bases at V and 5 bases at J, leaving 7 bases unmatched.